This entry concerns a single T cell receptor (beta chain). Its antigen is unknown. Donors came from a validation cohort of over a hundred subjects, distinct from the first 666-subject cohort. Produced via immunoSEQ multiplex PCR; TCRdb's table is partial and in-frame only. This sample yields some 120,000 clones, of which approximately 91% are seen a single time; roughly 1.4% belongs to the top ten. The data were obtained in a study of cytomegalovirus exposure and HLA in healthy donors. Study conclusions and caveats: For cytomegalovirus status, the classifier reportedly gave diagnoses with high specificity and sensitivity. Rarity held for most TCR sequences, but there were some public TCRs that occurred in many donors. It was 160 or so TCR beta chains that were listed as cytomegalovirus-associated.

Trimming shortened V by 2 bases and J by 3 bases, and 10 bases separated the two germline ends. CDR1 and CDR2 from the germline V gene are MNHNY and SVGAGI (reference sequence). This CDR3 spans 14 amino acids. This TCR came from a young man in good health and CMV-seronegative. The chain is built from TRBV6-6 and TRBJ1-2; perhaps TRBD1 as D (6 bases). Sequenced input: PBMCs. The CDR3 sequence: CASSYLGGDYGYTF. The DNA of the CDR3 is TGTGCCAGCAGTTACCTTGGGGGCGACTATGGCTACACCTTC.